The following is a T cell receptor (beta chain) sequence with its context. Its antigen is still unknown. This sample is drawn from a study of circulating and synovial CD4+ cells in juvenile arthritis. TCRdb's table, derived via immunoSEQ multiplex PCR, lists solely in-frame clones and lacks some. The sample has 3,000 to 4,500 clones; 75% to 90% are singletons. Germline-derived CDR1 and CDR2 are SNHLY and FYNNEI. V was pared by 4 bases and J by 0 bases, with 5 bases of the junction left unmatched. The CDR3 is 16 residues long. Findings of the study overall: Vbeta family usage analysis did not detect the pathogenic-like versus bulk difference. Shared-clonotype fractions with synovium likely underestimate full repertoire overlap. CPL and bulk CD4 samples differed at least tenfold in T cell genomes.

Sequenced samples came from active juvenile idiopathic arthritis patients. Input material: CD4+ T cells from synovial fluid. This receptor was taken from a human donor with juvenile idiopathic arthritis. This sequence joins TRBV2 and TRBJ2-4, with 8 bases aligning to TRBD2. The DNA for the CDR3 is TGTGCCAGCAGTGTCGGGGGGGATCTAGCCAAAAACATTCAGTACTTC. Protein: CASSVGGDLAKNIQYF. The variable domain in full, completed from reference TRBV2 and TRBJ2-4, reads EPEVTQTPSHQVTQMGQEVILRCVPISNHLYFYWYRQILGQKVEFLVSFYNNEISEKSEIFDDQFSVERPDGSNFTLKIRSTKLEDSAMYFCASSVGGDLAKNIQYFGAGTRLSVL.